This paragraph reports one T cell receptor beta chain. The CDR3 totals 16 residues. Germline CDR1 is SGHTA and CDR2 is FQGNSA. Trimming took off 4 bases at V and 6 bases at J, with 18 bases between the two ends. From the RT-PCR reads, TCRdb called clonotypes with MiXCR, one entry per CDR3 protein. The data hold fewer than 800,000 distinct CDR3 sequences, with more than 13% observed a single time. The chain employs TRBV7-2 and TRBJ2-2; a weak D match, TRBD1 (6 bases). This sequence originates from a female donor in good health, serving as a healthy control. Sequenced material: memory CD4+ T cells from blood. The CDR3 reads CASSSRRGINPGELFF. The CDR3 DNA reads as TGTGCCAGCAGCTCCCGAAGGGGGATAAACCCCGGGGAGCTGTTTTTT.